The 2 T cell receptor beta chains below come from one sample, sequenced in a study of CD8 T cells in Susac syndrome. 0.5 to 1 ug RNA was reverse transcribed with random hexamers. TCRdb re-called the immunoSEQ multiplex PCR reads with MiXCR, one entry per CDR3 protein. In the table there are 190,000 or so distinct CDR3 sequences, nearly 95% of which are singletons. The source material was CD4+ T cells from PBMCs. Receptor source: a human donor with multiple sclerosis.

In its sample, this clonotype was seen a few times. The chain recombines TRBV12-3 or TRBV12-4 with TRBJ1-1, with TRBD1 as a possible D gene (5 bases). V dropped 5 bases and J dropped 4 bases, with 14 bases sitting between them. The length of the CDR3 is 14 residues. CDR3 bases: TGTGCCAGCAGTCTTGGGGCCCTGGGCACTGAAGCTTTCTTT. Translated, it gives CASSLGALGTEAFF.

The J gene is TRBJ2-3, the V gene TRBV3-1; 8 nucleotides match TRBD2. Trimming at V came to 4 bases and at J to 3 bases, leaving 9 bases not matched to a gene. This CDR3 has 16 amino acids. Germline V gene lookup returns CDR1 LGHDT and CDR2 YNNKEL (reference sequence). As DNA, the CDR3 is TGTGCCAGCAGCCGCTTACTAGCGGACCTGACAGATACGCAGTATTTT. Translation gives CASSRLLADLTDTQYF.